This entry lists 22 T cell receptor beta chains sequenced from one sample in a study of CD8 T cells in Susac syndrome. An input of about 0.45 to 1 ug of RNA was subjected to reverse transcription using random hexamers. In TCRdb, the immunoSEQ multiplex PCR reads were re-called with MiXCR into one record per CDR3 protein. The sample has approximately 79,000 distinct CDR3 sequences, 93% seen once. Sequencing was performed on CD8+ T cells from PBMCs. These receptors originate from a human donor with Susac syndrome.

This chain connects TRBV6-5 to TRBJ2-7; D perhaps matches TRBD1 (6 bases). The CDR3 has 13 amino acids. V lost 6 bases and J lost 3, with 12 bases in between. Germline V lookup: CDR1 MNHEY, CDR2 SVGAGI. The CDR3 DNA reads TGTGCCAGCAGCCGGGACACCCGCTACGAGCAGTACTTC. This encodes CASSRDTRYEQYF.

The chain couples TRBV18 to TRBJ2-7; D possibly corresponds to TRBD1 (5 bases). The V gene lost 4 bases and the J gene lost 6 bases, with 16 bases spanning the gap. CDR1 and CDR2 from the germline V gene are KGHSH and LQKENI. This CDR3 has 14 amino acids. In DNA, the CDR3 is TGTGCCAGCTCACTAGGGCGGACAAACGGCGAGCAGTACTTC. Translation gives CASSLGRTNGEQYF.

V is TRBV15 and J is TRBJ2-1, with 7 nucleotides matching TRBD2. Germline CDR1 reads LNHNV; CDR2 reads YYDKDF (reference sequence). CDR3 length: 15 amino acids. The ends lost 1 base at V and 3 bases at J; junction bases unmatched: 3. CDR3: CATSRAAGSYNEQFF. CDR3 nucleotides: TGTGCCACCAGCAGAGCAGCGGGGAGCTACAATGAGCAGTTCTTC.

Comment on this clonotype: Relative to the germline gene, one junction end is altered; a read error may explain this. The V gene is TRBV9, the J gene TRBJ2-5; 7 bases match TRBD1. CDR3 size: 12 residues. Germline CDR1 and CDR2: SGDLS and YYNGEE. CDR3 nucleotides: TGTGCCAGCAGCGGTTCAGAAGGGACAGTAACGTTC. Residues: CASSGSEGTVTF.

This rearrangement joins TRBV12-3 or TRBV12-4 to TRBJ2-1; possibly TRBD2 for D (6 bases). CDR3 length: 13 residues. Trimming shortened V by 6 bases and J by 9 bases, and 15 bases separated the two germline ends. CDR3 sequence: CASSRWGVGEQFF. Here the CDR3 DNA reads TGTGCCAGCAGCCGGTGGGGGGTTGGTGAGCAGTTCTTC.

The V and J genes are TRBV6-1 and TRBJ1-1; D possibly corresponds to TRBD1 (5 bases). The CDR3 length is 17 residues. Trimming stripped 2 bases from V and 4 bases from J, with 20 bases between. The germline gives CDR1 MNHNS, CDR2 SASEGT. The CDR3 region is CASSEFSQGRVGTEAFF. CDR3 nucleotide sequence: TGTGCCAGCAGTGAATTTTCTCAGGGAAGGGTTGGCACTGAAGCTTTCTTT.

The CDR3 sequence: CSGERSSNEQFF. DNA for the CDR3: TGCAGCGGGGAGCGGTCCAGCAATGAGCAGTTCTTC. The chain uses TRBV29-1 and TRBJ2-1; perhaps TRBD2 as D (5 bases). The V and J ends lost 7 bases and 6 bases respectively, with 13 bases between them. Germline V CDR1 and CDR2: SQVTM, ANQGSEA. This CDR3 comprises 12 residues.

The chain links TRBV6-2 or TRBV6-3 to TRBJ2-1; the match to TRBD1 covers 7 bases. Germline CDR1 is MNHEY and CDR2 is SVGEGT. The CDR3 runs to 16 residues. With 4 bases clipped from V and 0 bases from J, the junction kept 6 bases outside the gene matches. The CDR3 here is CASSSTGDLSYNEQFF. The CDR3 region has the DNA TGTGCCAGCAGTTCAACAGGGGACCTCTCCTACAATGAGCAGTTCTTC.

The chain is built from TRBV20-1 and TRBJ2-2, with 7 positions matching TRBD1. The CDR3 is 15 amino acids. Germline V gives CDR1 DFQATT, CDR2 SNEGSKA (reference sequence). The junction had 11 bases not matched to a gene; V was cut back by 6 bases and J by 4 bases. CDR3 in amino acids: CSALNRGVRTGELFF. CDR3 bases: TGCAGTGCCCTTAACAGGGGAGTACGCACCGGGGAGCTGTTTTTT.

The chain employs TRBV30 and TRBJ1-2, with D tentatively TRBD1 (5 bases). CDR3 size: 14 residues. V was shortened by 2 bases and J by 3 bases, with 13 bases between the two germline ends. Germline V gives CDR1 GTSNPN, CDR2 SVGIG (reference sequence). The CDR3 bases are TGTGCCTGGAGTACCTCAGGGAGATACTATGGCTACACCTTC. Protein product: CAWSTSGRYYGYTF.

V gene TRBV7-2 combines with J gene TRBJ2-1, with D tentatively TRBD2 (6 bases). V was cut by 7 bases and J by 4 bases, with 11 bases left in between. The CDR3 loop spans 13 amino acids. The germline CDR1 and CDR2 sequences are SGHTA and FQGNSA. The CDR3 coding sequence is TGTGCCAGCACGGACTACGGGTACAATGAGCAGTTCTTC. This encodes CASTDYGYNEQFF.

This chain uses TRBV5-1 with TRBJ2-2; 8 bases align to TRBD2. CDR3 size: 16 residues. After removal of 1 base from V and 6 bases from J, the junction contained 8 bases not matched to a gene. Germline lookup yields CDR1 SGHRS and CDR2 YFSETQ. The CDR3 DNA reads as TGCGCCAGCAGCTTGATAAGCGGGAGCGTCGCCGGGGAGCTGTTTTTT. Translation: CASSLISGSVAGELFF.

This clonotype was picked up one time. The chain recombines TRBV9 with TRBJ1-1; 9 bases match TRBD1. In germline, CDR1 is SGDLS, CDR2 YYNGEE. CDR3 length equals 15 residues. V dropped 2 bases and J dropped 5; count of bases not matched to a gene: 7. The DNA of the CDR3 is TGTGCCAGCAGCGTTGGGGACAGGGAGCGAACTGAAGCTTTCTTT. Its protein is CASSVGDRERTEAFF.

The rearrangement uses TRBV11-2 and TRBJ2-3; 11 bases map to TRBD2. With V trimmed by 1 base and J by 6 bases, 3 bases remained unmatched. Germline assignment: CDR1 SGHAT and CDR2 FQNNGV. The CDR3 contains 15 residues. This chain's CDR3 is CASSLVLAGGDTQYF. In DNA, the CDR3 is TGTGCCAGCAGCTTAGTCCTAGCGGGGGGCGATACGCAGTATTTT.

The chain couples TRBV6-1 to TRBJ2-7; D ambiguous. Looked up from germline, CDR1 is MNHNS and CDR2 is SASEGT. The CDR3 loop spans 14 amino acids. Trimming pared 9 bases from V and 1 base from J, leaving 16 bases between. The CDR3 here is CASSQGEVSYEQYF. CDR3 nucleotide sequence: TGTGCCAGTAGCCAAGGCGAGGTTTCCTACGAGCAGTACTTC.

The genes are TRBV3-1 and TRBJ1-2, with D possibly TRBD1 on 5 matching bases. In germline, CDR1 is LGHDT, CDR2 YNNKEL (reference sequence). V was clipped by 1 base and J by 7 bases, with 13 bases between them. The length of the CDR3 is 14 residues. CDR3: CASSQAGVKRGYTF. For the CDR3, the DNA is TGTGCCAGCAGCCAAGCGGGGGTTAAGCGTGGCTACACCTTC. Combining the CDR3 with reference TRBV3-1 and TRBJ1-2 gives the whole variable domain DTAVSQTPKYLVTQMGNDKSIKCEQNLGHDTMYWYKQDSKKFLKIMFSYNNKELIINETVPNRFSPKSPDKAHLNLHINSLELGDSAVYFCASSQAGVKRGYTFGSGTRLTVV.

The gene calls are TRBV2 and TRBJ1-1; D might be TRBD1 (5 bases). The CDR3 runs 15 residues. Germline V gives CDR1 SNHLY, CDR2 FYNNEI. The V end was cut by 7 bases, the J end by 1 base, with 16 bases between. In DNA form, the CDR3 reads TGTGCCAGCAATAAAGGGACGACGGAGAACACTGAAGCTTTCTTT. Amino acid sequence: CASNKGTTENTEAFF.

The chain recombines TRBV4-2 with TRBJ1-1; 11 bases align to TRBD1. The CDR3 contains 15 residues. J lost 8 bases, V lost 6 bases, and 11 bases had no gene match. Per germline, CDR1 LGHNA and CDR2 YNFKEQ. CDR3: CASSGGTGGTKEAFF. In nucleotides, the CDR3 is TGTGCCAGCAGTGGAGGGACAGGGGGGACGAAGGAAGCTTTCTTT.

CDR3: CASSTRLARHTGELFF. CDR3 sequence (DNA): TGTGCCAGTAGTACCAGACTAGCGAGACACACCGGGGAGCTGTTTTTT. This sequence joins TRBV19 and TRBJ2-2, with TRBD2 matching 8 bases. There are 16 residues in the CDR3. The germline gives CDR1 LNHDA, CDR2 SQIVND (reference sequence). Unmatched junction bases numbered 7, after V lost 4 bases and J lost 3 bases.

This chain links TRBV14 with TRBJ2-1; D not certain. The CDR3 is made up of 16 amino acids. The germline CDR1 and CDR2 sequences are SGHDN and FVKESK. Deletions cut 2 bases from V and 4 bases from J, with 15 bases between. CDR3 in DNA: TGTGCCAGCAGCCAATTTGGAGACTCCTATTACAATGAGCAGTTCTTC. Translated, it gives CASSQFGDSYYNEQFF.

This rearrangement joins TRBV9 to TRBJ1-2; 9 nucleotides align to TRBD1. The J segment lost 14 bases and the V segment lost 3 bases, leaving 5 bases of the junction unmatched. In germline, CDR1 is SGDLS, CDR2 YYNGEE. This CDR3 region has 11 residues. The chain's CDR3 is CASSARTGVTF. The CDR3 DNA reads TGTGCCAGCAGCGCCCGGACAGGGGTAACCTTC.

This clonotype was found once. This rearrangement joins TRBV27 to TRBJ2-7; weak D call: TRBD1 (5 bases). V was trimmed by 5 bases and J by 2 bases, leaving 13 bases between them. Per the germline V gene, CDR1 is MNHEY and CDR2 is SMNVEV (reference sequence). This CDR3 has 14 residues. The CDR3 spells CASSPHLGPYEQYF. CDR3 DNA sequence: TGTGCCAGCAGTCCCCACCTGGGGCCCTACGAGCAGTACTTC.